The 26 T cell receptor beta chains below come from one sample, sequenced in a study of vaccination and CD4 T cells after COVID-19. Once obtained from cultured CD4+ T cells, the DNA was sequenced using the Oncomine TCR Beta short-read assay. TCRdb fed the PCR reads into MiXCR, producing one record per CDR3 protein. In the table there are fewer than 15,000 distinct CDR3 sequences, 35% to 50% of which are singletons. These TCRs are of unknown antigen specificity. The sample's treatment: roughly 10-day PBMC culture with coronavirus spike peptide pools or control peptides (ViraFEST assay). Material: CD4+ T cells from blood, cultured in vitro. These receptor sequences come from a human donor who had recovered from COVID-19.

This clonotype was seen a handful of times. This sequence joins TRBV7-2 and TRBJ1-5, with TRBD1 matching over 7 bases. This CDR3 is 14 amino acids long. Germline V gene lookup returns CDR1 SGHTA and CDR2 FQGNSA. V lost 5 bases, J lost 4 bases, and 5 bases stayed unmatched. The CDR3 DNA sequence: TGTGCCAGCAGCCCAGACAGGGTTAATCAGCCCCAGCATTTT. This codes for CASSPDRVNQPQHF.

The genes are TRBV19 and TRBJ1-5, with D unresolved. Germline CDR1 reads LNHDA; CDR2 reads SQIVND (reference sequence). The CDR3 runs 16 residues. The ends were cut back, 2 bases at V and 0 bases at J, with 11 bases in the middle. The CDR3 nucleotides are TGTGCCAGTAGTATAACGTCTCAGCTTAGCAATCAGCCCCAGCATTTT. Protein product: CASSITSQLSNQPQHF.

The chain couples TRBV5-6 to TRBJ2-3; D ambiguous. V lost 0 bases, J lost 7 bases, and 18 bases lay in between. The CDR3 consists of 16 residues. Germline assignment: CDR1 SGHDT and CDR2 YYEEEE. CDR3 DNA sequence: TGTGCCAGCAGCTTGGCCGGCAATACGGTACAAAATACGCAGTATTTT. Translating it yields CASSLAGNTVQNTQYF.

This clonotype was counted between two and nine times. The V gene is TRBV7-2, the J gene TRBJ1-6; tentatively, D is TRBD1 (6 bases). The CDR3 covers 15 residues. Trimming took off 0 bases at V and 6 bases at J, with 9 bases between the two ends. CDR1 and CDR2 (germline): SGHTA, FQGNSA. CDR3 loop: CASSLAQGSNSPLHF. Here the CDR3 DNA reads TGTGCCAGCAGCTTAGCACAGGGTAGTAATTCACCCCTCCACTTT.

The V gene is TRBV25-1, the J gene TRBJ1-2; 9 bases fit TRBD1. CDR1 is MGHDK, CDR2 SYGVNS, per germline. After removal of 7 bases from V and 8 bases from J, the junction contained 5 bases not matched to a gene. This CDR3 is 12 amino acids long. The CDR3 protein is CASTQGAQGYTF. DNA for the CDR3: TGTGCCAGCACACAGGGGGCGCAGGGCTACACCTTC.

This chain joins TRBV2 and TRBJ1-3; D gene uncertain. Germline CDR1 is SNHLY and CDR2 is FYNNEI. CDR3 length equals 16 residues. The V gene lost 5 bases and the J gene lost 8 bases, with 22 bases spanning the gap. In nucleotides, the CDR3 is TGTGCCAGCAGTAGGCTTTACCAGATTTTGGGAGACACCATATATTTT. This translates into CASSRLYQILGDTIYF.

The J gene is TRBJ2-2, the V gene TRBV6-1, with D possibly being TRBD1 (6 bases). Looked up from germline, CDR1 is MNHNS and CDR2 is SASEGT. The CDR3 runs 15 residues. Trimming cost V 6 bases and J 2 bases, with 13 bases left between them. The CDR3 DNA reads TGTGCCAGCAGCCCCAGGGGATTCAACACCGGGGAGCTGTTTTTT. Protein: CASSPRGFNTGELFF.

This chain uses TRBV21-1 with TRBJ2-7; TRBD1, as called in the table, went unchecked against the DNA. TRBV21-1 is tagged as a pseudogene. The CDR3 length is 15 residues. As DNA, the CDR3 is TGTGCCAGCAGCAAAACCTGGACAGGGGGCTACGAGCAGTACTTC. It is translated as CASSKTWTGGYEQYF.

This chain connects TRBV12-3 or TRBV12-4 to TRBJ2-7; 10 bases agree with TRBD1. This CDR3 is built from 13 residues. V gave up 6 bases and J gave up 5 bases; unmatched junction bases: 4. CDR3 bases: TGTGCCAGCAGGACCGGGACAGGGGACGAGCAGTACTTC. Translation gives CASRTGTGDEQYF.

The rearrangement joins TRBV6-2 or TRBV6-3 to TRBJ1-6, with 9 bases lining up with TRBD1. CDR3 length: 17 amino acids. Germline trimming cut 2 bases from V and 3 bases from J; bases unmatched to any gene: 5. CDR1 is MNHEY and CDR2 is SVGEGT in the germline V gene. The chain's CDR3 is CASSYGGTGRYNSPLHF. The DNA for the CDR3 is TGTGCCAGCAGTTACGGGGGGACAGGGCGCTATAATTCACCCCTCCACTTT.

The chain couples TRBV5-1 to TRBJ2-2; TRBD1 matches 9 bases. CDR1 is SGHRS, CDR2 YFSETQ, per germline. The CDR3 has 15 amino acids. J lost 3 bases, V lost 4 bases, and 4 bases had no gene match. The CDR3 DNA reads as TGCGCCAGCAGCGCCGGGACAGGGTACACCGGGGAGCTGTTTTTT. Encoded protein: CASSAGTGYTGELFF.

This sequence joins TRBV12-3 or TRBV12-4 and TRBJ1-5; 9 nucleotides match TRBD1. The CDR3 totals 16 residues. V lost 6 bases and J lost 1; bases outside the gene matches: 7. The CDR3 bases are TGTGCCAGCAGACTACAGGGGGCAGGGAGCAATCAGCCCCAGCATTTT. Translating it yields CASRLQGAGSNQPQHF.

This clonotype was counted only a few times. The genes are TRBV20-1 and TRBJ1-1, with 8 bases that match TRBD1. Germline V gene data show CDR1 as DFQATT and CDR2 as SNEGSKA (reference sequence). This CDR3 comprises 15 residues. V lost 0 bases to trimming and J lost 2 bases; unmatched junction nucleotides: 5. The CDR3 region has the DNA TGCAGTGCTAGAGACCCGGGACAGGTTAACACTGAAGCTTTCTTT. This translates into CSARDPGQVNTEAFF.

J is TRBJ1-6 and V is TRBV30; D remains unclear. The V gene's germline CDR1 is GTSNPN and CDR2 SVGIG (reference sequence). The CDR3 has 13 amino acids. V was trimmed by 3 bases and J by 7 bases, leaving 10 bases between them. The CDR3: CAWRLAGNSPLHF. Here the CDR3 DNA reads TGTGCCTGGAGGCTTGCGGGGAATTCACCCCTCCACTTT.

This chain uses TRBV9 with TRBJ1-1; TRBD1 matches at 7 bases. The length of the CDR3 is 14 residues. In germline, CDR1 is SGDLS, CDR2 YYNGEE. V dropped 3 bases and J dropped 1; count of bases not matched to a gene: 3. DNA for the CDR3: TGTGCCAGCAGCGCGGGACAGCAGAACACTGAAGCTTTCTTT. Translating it yields CASSAGQQNTEAFF.

The genes are TRBV2 and TRBJ1-3, with unresolved D. CDR3 length: 12 amino acids. Germline V lookup: CDR1 SNHLY, CDR2 FYNNEI. Between the trimmed V and J ends, which lost 5 bases and 10 bases, there was a span of 12 bases. The CDR3 nucleotides read TGTGCCAGCAGTCTAGGCCGCCAAACCATATATTTT. Its protein product is CASSLGRQTIYF.

This clonotype has a handful of counts. V usage is TRBV6-1 and J usage is TRBJ1-1, with D unclear. The CDR3 sequence is 15 residues long. Germline CDR1 reads MNHNS; CDR2 reads SASEGT. V dropped 3 bases and J dropped 4 bases, with 15 bases sitting between them. CDR3 amino acids: CASSDGAQRGTEAFF. CDR3 bases: TGTGCCAGCAGTGATGGCGCCCAGCGTGGCACTGAAGCTTTCTTT.

The chain carries TRBV4-3 and TRBJ2-1; no firm D call. Trimming left V 0 bases short and J 9 bases short, with 12 bases between. CDR1 is LGHNA and CDR2 is YSLEER in the germline V gene. CDR3 length: 14 residues. This CDR3 is CASSQDPPVGEQFF. CDR3 bases: TGCGCCAGCAGCCAAGATCCTCCAGTAGGTGAGCAGTTCTTC.

The CDR3 DNA follows: TGCGCCAGCAGCGATGGGACAGGCCAAGGGACCCAGCATTTT. Its translation: CASSDGTGQGTQHF. The chain combines TRBV5-1 with TRBJ1-5; 8 nucleotides line up with TRBD1. Germline V gene sequence: CDR1 SGHRS, CDR2 YFSETQ. The trim removed 4 bases at V and 11 bases at J, leaving 11 bases unmatched. The CDR3 extends over 14 amino acids. Filled out from reference TRBV5-1 and TRBJ1-5, the complete variable domain reads KAGVTQTPRYLIKTRGQQVTLSCSPISGHRSVSWYQQTPGQGLQFLFEYFSETQRNKGNFPGRFSGRQFSNSRSEMNVSTLELGDSALYLCASSDGTGQGTQHFGDGTRLSIL.

J is TRBJ2-7 and V is TRBV10-1; the D gene is possibly TRBD2 (6 bases). The CDR3 is 12 amino acids. V gave up 4 bases and J gave up 7 bases, with 11 bases separating them. Germline lookup yields CDR1 WNHNN and CDR2 SYGVQD (reference sequence). CDR3: CASSATRGEQYF. In DNA, the CDR3 is TGCGCCAGCAGTGCCACACGGGGGGAGCAGTACTTC.

This clonotype was seen a few times. V and J are TRBV12-3 or TRBV12-4 and TRBJ2-5; weak D call: TRBD1 (6 bases). This CDR3 is 14 amino acids long. V was shortened by 2 bases and J by 5 bases, with 12 bases between the two germline ends. For the CDR3, the DNA is TGTGCCAGCAGTTTATCGACAGGACGGGAGACCCAGTACTTC. Translating gives CASSLSTGRETQYF.

This clonotype showed up just a few times. The chain joins TRBV19 to TRBJ1-2, with 9 bases matching TRBD1. V shed 3 bases and J 5 bases; nucleotides not matched to a gene: 4. The V gene's germline CDR1 is LNHDA and CDR2 SQIVND (reference sequence). The length of the CDR3 is 14 residues. CDR3 sequence reads: CASSMAGQGYGYTF. CDR3 in DNA: TGTGCCAGTAGTATGGCCGGACAGGGGTATGGCTACACCTTC.

The chain combines TRBV18 with TRBJ1-1, with no clear D. This CDR3 is 14 amino acids long. The V and J ends lost 6 bases and 1 base respectively, with 12 bases between them. Germline V gene lookup returns CDR1 KGHSH and CDR2 LQKENI. As DNA, the CDR3 is TGTGCCAGCTCCGGAGGGTGGGGGAACACTGAAGCTTTCTTT. Translating it yields CASSGGWGNTEAFF.

The V call is TRBV6-1, the J call TRBJ2-7; 9 bases are shared with TRBD2. The junction had 10 bases not matched to a gene; V was cut back by 5 bases and J by 2 bases. CDR1 and CDR2 (germline): MNHNS, SASEGT. CDR3 length: 16 amino acids. This CDR3 reads CASSTDKRGVPYEQYF. In nucleotides, the CDR3 is TGTGCCAGCAGTACAGATAAGCGGGGGGTTCCCTACGAGCAGTACTTC.

This clonotype was observed a handful of times. V is TRBV21-1 and J is TRBJ2-7; TRBD2, the table's D call, was not compared with the DNA. TRBV21-1 is classified as a pseudogene. This CDR3 contains 17 residues. This CDR3 reads CASSTRISGKKGDEQYF. The CDR3 nucleotides are TGTGCCAGCAGCACTCGCATTAGCGGGAAAAAAGGGGACGAGCAGTACTTC.

The genes are TRBV4-2 and TRBJ1-2, with D unresolved. Deletions cut 7 bases from V and 4 bases from J, with 10 bases between. The CDR3 runs 12 residues. Germline lookup yields CDR1 LGHNA and CDR2 YNFKEQ. CDR3 in DNA: TGTGCCAGCACAGGAGGCGTCTATGGCTACACCTTC. It encodes CASTGGVYGYTF.